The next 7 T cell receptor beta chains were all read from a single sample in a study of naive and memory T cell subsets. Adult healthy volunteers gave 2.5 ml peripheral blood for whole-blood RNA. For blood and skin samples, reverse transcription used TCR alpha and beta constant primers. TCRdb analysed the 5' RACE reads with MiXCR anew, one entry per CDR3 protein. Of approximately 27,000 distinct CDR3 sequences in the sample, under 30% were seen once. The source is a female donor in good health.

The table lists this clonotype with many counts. The CDR3 bases are TGTGCCAGCAGTGTTCTAGGAATGAGCTCCTACAATGAGCAGTTCTTC. It codes for CASSVLGMSSYNEQFF. The V and J genes are TRBV6-4 and TRBJ2-1; no clear D. V lost 4 bases, J lost 0 bases, and 13 bases lay in between. The CDR3 extends over 16 amino acids. Germline V gene lookup returns CDR1 MRHNA and CDR2 SNTAGT.

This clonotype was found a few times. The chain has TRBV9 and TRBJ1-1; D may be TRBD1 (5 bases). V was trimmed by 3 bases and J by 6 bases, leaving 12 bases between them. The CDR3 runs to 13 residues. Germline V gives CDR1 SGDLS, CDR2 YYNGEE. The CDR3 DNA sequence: TGTGCCAGCAGCGGACGGGGGAGGTCTGAAGCTTTCTTT. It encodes CASSGRGRSEAFF.

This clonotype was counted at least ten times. The CDR3 spells CASSFTVTTNEKLFF. The CDR3 bases are TGTGCCAGCAGCTTTACAGTGACAACTAATGAAAAACTGTTTTTT. This sequence joins TRBV7-2 and TRBJ1-4; no reliable D call. Between the trimmed V and J ends, which lost 3 bases and 0 bases, there was a span of 8 bases. In germline, CDR1 is SGHTA, CDR2 FQGNSA. The CDR3 contains 15 residues. The variable domain in full, with the rest retrieved from reference TRBV7-2 and TRBJ1-4, is GAGVSQSPSNKVTEKGKDVELRCDPISGHTALYWYRQSLGQGLEFLIYFQGNSAPDKSGLPSDRFSAERTGGSVSTLTIQRTQQEDSAVYLCASSFTVTTNEKLFFGSGTQLSVL.

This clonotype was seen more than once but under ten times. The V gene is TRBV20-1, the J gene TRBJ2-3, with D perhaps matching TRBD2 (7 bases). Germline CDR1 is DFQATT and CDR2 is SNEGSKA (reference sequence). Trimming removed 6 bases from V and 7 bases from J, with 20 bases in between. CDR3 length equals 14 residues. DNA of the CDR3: TGCAGTGCCGGGGGGCGGGGGCTCACGCATACGCAGTATTTT. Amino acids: CSAGGRGLTHTQYF.

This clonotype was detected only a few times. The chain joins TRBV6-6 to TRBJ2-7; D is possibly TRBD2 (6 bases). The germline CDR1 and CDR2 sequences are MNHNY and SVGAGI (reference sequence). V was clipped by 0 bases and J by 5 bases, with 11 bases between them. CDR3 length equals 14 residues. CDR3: CASSYSDGGDEQYF. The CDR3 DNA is TGTGCCAGCAGTTACTCCGATGGAGGGGACGAGCAGTACTTC.

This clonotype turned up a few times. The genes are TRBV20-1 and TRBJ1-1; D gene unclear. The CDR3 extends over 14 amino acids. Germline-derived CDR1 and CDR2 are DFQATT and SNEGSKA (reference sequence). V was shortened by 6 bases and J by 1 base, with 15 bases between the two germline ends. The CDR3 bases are TGCAGTGCGCCCGGTGCGGGATCGAACACTGAAGCTTTCTTT. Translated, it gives CSAPGAGSNTEAFF.

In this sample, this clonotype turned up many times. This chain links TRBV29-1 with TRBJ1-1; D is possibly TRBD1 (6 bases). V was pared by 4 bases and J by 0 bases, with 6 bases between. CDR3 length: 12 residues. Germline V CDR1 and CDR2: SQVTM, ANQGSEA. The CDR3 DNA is TGCAGCGTTGGGACAGTGAACACTGAAGCTTTCTTT. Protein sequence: CSVGTVNTEAFF.